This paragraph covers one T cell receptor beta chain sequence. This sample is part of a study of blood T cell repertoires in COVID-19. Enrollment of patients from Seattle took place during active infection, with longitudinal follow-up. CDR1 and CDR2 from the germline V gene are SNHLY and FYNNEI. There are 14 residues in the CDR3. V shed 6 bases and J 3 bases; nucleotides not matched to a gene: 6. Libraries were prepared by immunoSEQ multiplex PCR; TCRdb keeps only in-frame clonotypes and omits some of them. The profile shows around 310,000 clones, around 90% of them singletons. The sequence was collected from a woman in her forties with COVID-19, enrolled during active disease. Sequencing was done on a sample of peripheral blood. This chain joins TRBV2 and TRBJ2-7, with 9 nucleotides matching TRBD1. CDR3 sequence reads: CASSSGTGFYEQYF. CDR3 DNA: TGTGCCAGCAGCAGCGGGACAGGGTTCTACGAGCAGTACTTC.